This passage covers 19 T cell receptor beta chains from one sample sequenced in a study of identical twins. TCRdb itself ran the 5' RACE reads through MiXCR, one entry per CDR3 protein. Of about 220,000 distinct CDR3 sequences in the sample, 6% to 9% were seen once. This sample also appeared in a second study, on yellow fever vaccine responses in identical twins.

Sequencing was done on a sample of memory (CD45RO+) T cells sorted from blood. Receptors originate from a woman between 18 and 30 years old in good health.

This clonotype was seen many times. The rearrangement links TRBV15 to TRBJ1-1; TRBD1 matches at 8 bases. The J segment lost 3 bases and the V segment lost 3 bases, leaving 0 bases of the junction unmatched. The CDR3 is 13 residues long. CDR1 and CDR2 from the germline V gene are LNHNV and YYDKDF (reference sequence). The CDR3 DNA is TGTGCCACCAGCAGGGACAGGGACACTGAAGCTTTCTTT. Amino acid sequence: CATSRDRDTEAFF.

The chain links TRBV28 to TRBJ1-5; TRBD1 agrees at 9 bases. Unmatched junction bases numbered 13, after V lost 6 bases and J lost 10 bases. Germline V gives CDR1 MDHEN, CDR2 SYDVKM. The CDR3 spans 15 residues. Written as DNA, the CDR3 is TGTGCCAGCAGGGGGGGGGGGACAGGGAATCGTCCCCAGCATTTT. Its translation: CASRGGGTGNRPQHF.

There are a few counts of this clonotype. The CDR3 is CASSQIRTGELFF. The CDR3 nucleotides are TGTGCCAGCTCACAAATACGCACCGGGGAGCTGTTTTTT. The chain links TRBV18 to TRBJ2-2; D ambiguous. Germline CDR1 and CDR2: KGHSH and LQKENI. The CDR3 consists of 13 residues. The ends were cut back, 4 bases at V and 4 bases at J, with 7 bases in the middle.

The CDR3 region is CASSSTSGQETQYF. The CDR3 DNA sequence: TGTGCCAGCAGCTCCACTAGCGGCCAAGAGACCCAGTACTTC. The rearrangement joins TRBV7-9 to TRBJ2-5; TRBD2 matches 8 bases. V was pared by 4 bases and J by 1 base, with 2 bases of the junction left unmatched. The CDR3 totals 14 residues. Germline CDR1 and CDR2: SEHNR and FQNEAQ (reference sequence).

The chain carries TRBV10-3 and TRBJ1-2, with a tentative D call TRBD1 (6 bases). The germline V gene encodes CDR1 ENHRY and CDR2 SYGVKD. The CDR3 runs to 13 residues. Deletions cut 2 bases from V and 6 bases from J, with 10 bases between. This CDR3 is CAISEQGTHGYTF. The CDR3 bases are TGTGCCATCAGTGAGCAGGGGACCCATGGCTACACCTTC.

This clonotype was detected ten times or more. The gene calls are TRBV28 and TRBJ2-2, with 10 positions matching TRBD2. The V segment lost 5 bases and the J segment 5 bases; nucleotides outside the gene matches: 8. This CDR3 spans 16 amino acids. The germline gives CDR1 MDHEN, CDR2 SYDVKM. The DNA of the CDR3 is TGTGCCAGCAGTCTTAGCGGGGGGCCTTCGACCGGGGAGCTGTTTTTT. Translation: CASSLSGGPSTGELFF.

This clonotype appeared a few times. V gene TRBV20-1 combines with J gene TRBJ2-7, with TRBD1 as a possible D gene (6 bases). The CDR3 has 13 amino acids. Trimming shortened V by 3 bases and J by 1 base, and 10 bases separated the two germline ends. Germline V gene lookup returns CDR1 DFQATT and CDR2 SNEGSKA (reference sequence). CDR3 sequence (DNA): TGCAGTGCTAGGGGGACACATTCCTACGAGCAGTACTTC. This sequence encodes CSARGTHSYEQYF.

The chain couples TRBV5-1 to TRBJ2-3, with 10 positions matching TRBD2. Germline lookup yields CDR1 SGHRS and CDR2 YFSETQ. Germline trimming cut 0 bases from V and 1 base from J; bases unmatched to any gene: 5. This CDR3 is built from 17 residues. The CDR3: CASSLGASGGRTDTQYF. For the CDR3, the DNA is TGCGCCAGCAGCTTGGGGGCTAGCGGGGGACGCACAGATACGCAGTATTTT.

The chain recombines TRBV7-9 with TRBJ1-2, with D maybe TRBD1 (6 bases). The CDR3 totals 16 residues. Trimming took off 5 bases at V and 4 bases at J, with 20 bases between the two ends. The germline V gene encodes CDR1 SEHNR and CDR2 FQNEAQ (reference sequence). The DNA of the CDR3 is TGTGCCAGCAGCCGAAGGACAGACCTAATAGGCTATGGCTACACCTTC. Residues: CASSRRTDLIGYGYTF. Using reference TRBV7-9 and TRBJ1-2 for the parts outside the CDR3, the full variable domain is DTGVSQNPRHKITKRGQNVTFRCDPISEHNRLYWYRQTLGQGPEFLTYFQNEAQLEKSRLLSDRFSAERPKGSFSTLEIQRTEQGDSAMYLCASSRRTDLIGYGYTFGSGTRLTVV.

A few counts support this clonotype. The genes are TRBV9 and TRBJ2-7; tentative D call: TRBD1 (6 bases). This CDR3 contains 14 residues. V was clipped by 0 bases and J by 5 bases, with 12 bases between them. Germline V gene sequence: CDR1 SGDLS, CDR2 YYNGEE. CDR3 sequence reads: CASSVDQGIHEQYF. The CDR3 bases are TGTGCCAGCAGCGTAGATCAGGGGATCCACGAGCAGTACTTC.

This clonotype showed up just a few times. J is TRBJ2-6 and V is TRBV10-3, with 9 bases aligning to TRBD1. CDR3 length: 18 residues. V shed 4 bases, J shed 0 bases, and the junction held 7 bases outside the gene matches. Germline V lookup: CDR1 ENHRY, CDR2 SYGVKD. The chain's CDR3 is CAISGTGDVRSGANVLTF. The CDR3 DNA reads as TGTGCCATCAGTGGGACAGGGGACGTTCGCTCTGGGGCCAACGTCCTGACTTTC.

Only a few counts were recorded for this clonotype. The J gene is TRBJ1-1, the V gene TRBV20-1; D gene unclear. Per the germline V gene, CDR1 is DFQATT and CDR2 is SNEGSKA (reference sequence). CDR3 size: 13 residues. Trimming took 4 bases from V and 2 from J, leaving 11 bases between them. In DNA form, the CDR3 reads TGCAGTGCTATCGGGCAGCTAAACACTGAAGCTTTCTTT. Encoded protein: CSAIGQLNTEAFF.

This clonotype has at least ten counts. The chain carries TRBV7-6 and TRBJ2-7; D remains unclear. The length of the CDR3 is 13 residues. Germline-derived CDR1 and CDR2 are SGHVS and FNYEAQ. V lost 5 bases to trimming and J lost 6 bases, with 14 bases between them. CDR3 sequence: CASSLGLSFEQYF. CDR3 sequence (DNA): TGTGCCAGCAGCCTAGGGCTTAGCTTCGAGCAGTACTTC.

This clonotype was recorded at least ten times. The chain recombines TRBV3-1 with TRBJ1-1; a possible D gene is TRBD1 (5 bases). The CDR3 sequence is 12 residues long. With 4 bases removed from V and 6 bases from J, the gap between germline ends came to 9 bases. Per germline, CDR1 LGHDT and CDR2 YNNKEL (reference sequence). The CDR3 region is CASSPGGAEAFF. CDR3 bases: TGTGCCAGCAGCCCGGGAGGGGCTGAAGCTTTCTTT.

This CDR3 reads CASSSTGGTSSETQYF. CDR3 bases: TGTGCCAGCAGCTCAACCGGGGGAACCTCCTCGGAGACCCAGTACTTC. This chain uses TRBV7-9 with TRBJ2-5, with TRBD2 as a possible D gene (6 bases). Germline lookup yields CDR1 SEHNR and CDR2 FQNEAQ (reference sequence). The CDR3 is 16 residues long. V dropped 4 bases and J dropped 5 bases, with 20 bases sitting between them.

This clonotype was seen ten or more times. V and J are TRBV7-6 and TRBJ2-5; TRBD1 matches at 8 bases. The germline V gene encodes CDR1 SGHVS and CDR2 FNYEAQ. The CDR3 totals 14 residues. V was pared by 5 bases and J by 5 bases, with 7 bases of the junction left unmatched. This chain's CDR3 is CASSQTGVGETQYF. CDR3 DNA sequence: TGTGCCAGCAGCCAGACAGGGGTTGGGGAGACCCAGTACTTC. The full variable domain, in which reference TRBV7-6 and TRBJ2-5 provide the parts outside the CDR3, is GAGVSQSPRYKVTKRGQDVALRCDPISGHVSLYWYRQALGQGPEFLTYFNYEAQQDKSGLPNDRFSAERPEGSISTLTIQRTEQRDSAMYRCASSQTGVGETQYFGPGTRLLVL.

This clonotype was counted many times. The chain employs TRBV7-9 and TRBJ2-7; 7 bases are shared with TRBD2. Losses at the gene ends were 3 bases for V and 1 base for J; bases not matched to a gene: 6. The CDR3 sequence is 15 residues long. Germline values: CDR1 SEHNR, CDR2 FQNEAQ (reference sequence). CDR3 amino acids: CASSFTGTTSYEQYF. CDR3 DNA sequence: TGTGCCAGCAGCTTTACCGGGACTACTTCCTACGAGCAGTACTTC.

This clonotype showed up just a few times. This CDR3 reads CASSPPSAADTQYF. DNA of the CDR3: TGTGCCAGCTCACCACCTAGCGCCGCAGATACGCAGTATTTT. This chain uses TRBV18 with TRBJ2-3, with TRBD2 as a possible D gene (5 bases). CDR1 and CDR2 (germline): KGHSH, LQKENI. This CDR3 has 14 residues. V dropped 0 bases and J dropped 4 bases, with 8 bases sitting between them.

This clonotype appeared a few times. CDR3 sequence reads: CSAPRAPRDEQYF. DNA for the CDR3: TGCAGTGCCCCTCGGGCCCCCCGCGACGAGCAGTACTTC. The chain is built from TRBV20-1 and TRBJ2-7, with D unclear. The ends were cut back, 6 bases at V and 5 bases at J, with 17 bases in the middle. This CDR3 has 13 residues. Germline CDR1 DFQATT, CDR2 SNEGSKA (reference sequence).